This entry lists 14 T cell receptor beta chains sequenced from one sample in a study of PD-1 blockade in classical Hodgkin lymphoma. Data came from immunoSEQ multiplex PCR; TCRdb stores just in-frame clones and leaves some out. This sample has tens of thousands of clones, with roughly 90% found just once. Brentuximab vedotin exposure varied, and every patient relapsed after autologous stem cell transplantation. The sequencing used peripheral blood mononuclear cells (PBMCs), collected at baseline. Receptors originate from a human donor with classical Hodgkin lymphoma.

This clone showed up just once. The CDR3 loop is CASSPLAVSNYGYTF. Written as DNA, the CDR3 is TGTGCCAGCAGCCCCCTGGCAGTCAGTAACTATGGCTACACCTTC. The chain has TRBV5-6 and TRBJ1-2, with D unresolved. Germline loops: CDR1 SGHDT, CDR2 YYEEEE. V was cut by 4 bases and J by 1 base, with 14 bases left in between. This CDR3 has 15 amino acids.

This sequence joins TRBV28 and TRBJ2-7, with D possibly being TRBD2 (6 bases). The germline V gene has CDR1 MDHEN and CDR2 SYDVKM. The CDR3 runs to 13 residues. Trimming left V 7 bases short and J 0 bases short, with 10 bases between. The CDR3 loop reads CASTPGSSYEQYF. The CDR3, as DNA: TGTGCCAGCACCCCCGGGAGCTCCTACGAGCAGTACTTC.

CDR3 nucleotide sequence: TGTGCCAGCAGTCGGGCAGGGGAAGCCTACGAGCAGTACTTC. Its translation: CASSRAGEAYEQYF. The genes are TRBV27 and TRBJ2-7; maybe TRBD1 (6 bases). V dropped 5 bases and J dropped 2 bases, with 13 bases sitting between them. This CDR3 has 14 residues. Looked up from germline, CDR1 is MNHEY and CDR2 is SMNVEV (reference sequence).

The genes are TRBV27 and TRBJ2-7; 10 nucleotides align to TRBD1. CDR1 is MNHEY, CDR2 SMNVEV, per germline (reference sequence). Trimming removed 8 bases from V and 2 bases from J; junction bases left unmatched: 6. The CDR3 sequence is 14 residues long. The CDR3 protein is CASGGTGVAYEQYF. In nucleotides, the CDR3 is TGTGCCAGCGGAGGGACAGGGGTTGCCTACGAGCAGTACTTC.

CDR3 nucleotide sequence: TGTGCCAGCAGTTCCACGGGACGGATCTATGGCTACACCTTC. Translating gives CASSSTGRIYGYTF. This sequence joins TRBV6-5 and TRBJ1-2; D perhaps matches TRBD1 (5 bases). Germline values: CDR1 MNHEY, CDR2 SVGAGI. The V gene lost 4 bases and the J gene lost 4 bases, with 13 bases spanning the gap. CDR3 length: 14 residues.

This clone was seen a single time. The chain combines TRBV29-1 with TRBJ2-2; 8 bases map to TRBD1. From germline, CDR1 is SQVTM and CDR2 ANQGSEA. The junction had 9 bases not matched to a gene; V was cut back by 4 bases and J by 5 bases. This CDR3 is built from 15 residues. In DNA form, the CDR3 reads TGCAGCGTTGTTTTCAGGGGGCAGGGAACCGGGGAGCTGTTTTTT. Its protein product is CSVVFRGQGTGELFF.

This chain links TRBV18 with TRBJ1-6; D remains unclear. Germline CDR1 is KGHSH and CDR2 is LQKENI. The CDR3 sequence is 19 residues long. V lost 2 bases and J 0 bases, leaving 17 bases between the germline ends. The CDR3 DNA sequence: TGTGCCAGCTCACCAACAGCGGGCAGTCTTAACTCCTATAATTCACCCCTCCACTTT. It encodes CASSPTAGSLNSYNSPLHF.

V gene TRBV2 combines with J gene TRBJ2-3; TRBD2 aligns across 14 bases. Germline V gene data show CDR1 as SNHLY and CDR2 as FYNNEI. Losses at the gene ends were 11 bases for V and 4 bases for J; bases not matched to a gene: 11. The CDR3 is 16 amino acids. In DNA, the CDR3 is TGTGCCCGAACCGGGACTAGCGGGAGTAGGGCAGATACGCAGTATTTT. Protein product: CARTGTSGSRADTQYF.

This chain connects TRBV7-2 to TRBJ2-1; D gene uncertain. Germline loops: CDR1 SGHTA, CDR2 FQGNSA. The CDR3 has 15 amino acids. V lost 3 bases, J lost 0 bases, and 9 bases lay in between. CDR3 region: CASSFGSVSYNEQFF. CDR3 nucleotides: TGTGCCAGCAGCTTCGGCAGCGTCTCCTACAATGAGCAGTTCTTC.

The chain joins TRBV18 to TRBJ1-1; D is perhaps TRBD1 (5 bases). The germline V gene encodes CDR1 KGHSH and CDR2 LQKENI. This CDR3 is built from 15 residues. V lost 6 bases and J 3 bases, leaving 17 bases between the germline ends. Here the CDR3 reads CASSPTRVGDTEAFF. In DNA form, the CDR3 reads TGTGCCAGCTCCCCTACCAGGGTCGGGGACACTGAAGCTTTCTTT. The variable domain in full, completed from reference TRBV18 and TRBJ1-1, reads NAGVMQNPRHLVRRRGQEARLRCSPMKGHSHVYWYRQLPEEGLKFMVYLQKENIIDESGMPKERFSAEFPKEGPSILRIQQVVRGDSAAYFCASSPTRVGDTEAFFGQGTRLTVV.

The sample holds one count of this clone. The CDR3 DNA reads as TGTGCCAGCAGTGATACGGGGGCCGCCTACGAGCAGTACTTC. Residues: CASSDTGAAYEQYF. The genes are TRBV25-1 and TRBJ2-7, with D perhaps matching TRBD1 or TRBD2 (6 bases each). Germline V gene lookup returns CDR1 MGHDK and CDR2 SYGVNS. The length of the CDR3 is 14 residues. Trimming removed 3 bases at V and 2 bases at J, with 11 bases between.

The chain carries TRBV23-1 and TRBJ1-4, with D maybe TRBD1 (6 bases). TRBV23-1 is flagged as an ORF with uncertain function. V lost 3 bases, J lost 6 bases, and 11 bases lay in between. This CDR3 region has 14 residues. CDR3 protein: CASSHERGDEKLFF. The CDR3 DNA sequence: TGCGCCAGCAGTCATGAGAGGGGGGATGAAAAACTGTTTTTT.

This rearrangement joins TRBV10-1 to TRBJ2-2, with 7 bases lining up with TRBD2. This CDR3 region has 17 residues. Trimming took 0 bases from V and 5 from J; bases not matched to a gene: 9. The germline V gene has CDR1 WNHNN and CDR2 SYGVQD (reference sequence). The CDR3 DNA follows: TGCGCCAGCAGTGAGTCGAGATTGAAGGGAGGGACCGGGGAGCTGTTTTTT. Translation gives CASSESRLKGGTGELFF.

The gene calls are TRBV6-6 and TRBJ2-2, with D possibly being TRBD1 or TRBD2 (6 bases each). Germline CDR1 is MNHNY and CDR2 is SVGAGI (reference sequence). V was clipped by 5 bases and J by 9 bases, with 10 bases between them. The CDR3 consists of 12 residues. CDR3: CASSDGGRELFF. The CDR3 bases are TGTGCCAGCAGTGACGGGGGCAGGGAGCTGTTTTTT.